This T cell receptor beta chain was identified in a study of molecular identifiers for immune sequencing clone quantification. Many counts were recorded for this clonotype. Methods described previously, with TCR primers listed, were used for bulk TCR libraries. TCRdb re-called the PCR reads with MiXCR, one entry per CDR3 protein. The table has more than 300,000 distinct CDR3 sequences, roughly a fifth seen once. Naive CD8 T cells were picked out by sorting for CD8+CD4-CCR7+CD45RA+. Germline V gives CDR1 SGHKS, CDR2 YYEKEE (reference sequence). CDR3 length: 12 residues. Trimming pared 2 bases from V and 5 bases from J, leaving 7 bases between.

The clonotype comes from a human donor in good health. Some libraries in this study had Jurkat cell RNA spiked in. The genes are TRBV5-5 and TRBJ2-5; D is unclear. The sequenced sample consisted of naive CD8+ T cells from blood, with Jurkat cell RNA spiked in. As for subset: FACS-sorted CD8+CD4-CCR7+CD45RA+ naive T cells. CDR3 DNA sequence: TGTGCCAGCAGCTTACTGGTTGAGACCCAGTACTTC. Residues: CASSLLVETQYF. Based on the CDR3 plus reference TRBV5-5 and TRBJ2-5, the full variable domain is DAGVTQSPTHLIKTRGQQVTLRCSPISGHKSVSWYQQVLGQGPQFIFQYYEKEERGRGNFPDRFSARQFPNYSSELNVNALLLGDSALYLCASSLLVETQYFGPGTRLLVL.